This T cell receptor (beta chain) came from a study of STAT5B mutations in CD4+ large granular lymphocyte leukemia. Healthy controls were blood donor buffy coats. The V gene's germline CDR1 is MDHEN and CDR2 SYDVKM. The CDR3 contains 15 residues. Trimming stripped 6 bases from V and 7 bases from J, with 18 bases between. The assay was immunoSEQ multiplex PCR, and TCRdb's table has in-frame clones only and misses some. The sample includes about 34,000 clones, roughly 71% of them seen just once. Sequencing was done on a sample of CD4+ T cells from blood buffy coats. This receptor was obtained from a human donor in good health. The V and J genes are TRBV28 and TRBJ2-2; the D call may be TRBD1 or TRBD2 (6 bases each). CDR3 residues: CASSLGGGVRGELFF. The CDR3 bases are TGTGCCAGCAGCTTGGGGGGCGGGGTTCGCGGGGAGCTGTTTTTT.